This entry lists 18 T cell receptor beta chains sequenced from one sample in a study of T cell changes during pregnancy in multiple sclerosis. The data were produced by immunoSEQ multiplex PCR, yet TCRdb's version contains in-frame clones alone and is incomplete. Found here are about 42,000 clones, about 87% of them singletons; the top ten hold 1.2%. The material was CD4+ T cells from peripheral blood mononuclear cells, obtained in the second trimester of pregnancy. The source is a female donor with multiple sclerosis, enrolled in a pregnancy study.

The V gene is TRBV2, the J gene TRBJ2-3; D possibly corresponds to TRBD1 (6 bases). Germline loops: CDR1 SNHLY, CDR2 FYNNEI. The CDR3 loop spans 16 amino acids. Trimming shortened V by 3 bases and J by 1 base, and 14 bases separated the two germline ends. The CDR3 nucleotides are TGTGCCAGCAGTGAGGGCCAGGGGCGCGGCACAGATACGCAGTATTTT. It encodes CASSEGQGRGTDTQYF.

The V call is TRBV2, the J call TRBJ2-5, with D perhaps matching TRBD2 (6 bases). Deletions cut 0 bases from V and 5 bases from J, with 13 bases between. The CDR3 extends over 15 amino acids. Germline V gives CDR1 SNHLY, CDR2 FYNNEI. CDR3 DNA sequence: TGTGCCAGCAGTGAAGCGGGGGGAATCGGTGAGACCCAGTACTTC. Translating it yields CASSEAGGIGETQYF.

This clone has more than one count but fewer than ten. The chain links TRBV2 to TRBJ2-1, with 10 bases lining up with TRBD1. After removal of 5 bases from V and 1 base from J, the junction contained 5 bases not matched to a gene. The germline V gene encodes CDR1 SNHLY and CDR2 FYNNEI. The CDR3 loop spans 16 amino acids. CDR3 residues: CASSRVGQGSYNEQFF. The DNA for the CDR3 is TGTGCCAGCAGTAGGGTGGGACAGGGGTCCTACAATGAGCAGTTCTTC.

The chain recombines TRBV6-6 with TRBJ1-5, with TRBD1 identical over 7 bases. The CDR3 has 16 amino acids. J was trimmed by 1 base and V by 4 bases; bases with no gene match: 7. Germline loops: CDR1 MNHNY, CDR2 SVGAGI (reference sequence). The CDR3: CASSFGTGDSNQPQHF. The CDR3 DNA reads as TGTGCCAGCAGTTTTGGAACAGGGGACAGCAATCAGCCCCAGCATTTT.

V usage is TRBV6-1 and J usage is TRBJ2-1; D is perhaps TRBD1 (5 bases). CDR3 length: 13 residues. Germline values: CDR1 MNHNS, CDR2 SASEGT. The germline V and J ends were trimmed by 2 bases and 9 bases, with 11 bases remaining between them. The CDR3 is CASSEKRQLEQFF. CDR3 nucleotides: TGTGCCAGCAGTGAAAAGAGACAGCTTGAGCAGTTCTTC.

The chain combines TRBV14 with TRBJ1-2; D is ambiguous. Germline loops: CDR1 SGHDN, CDR2 FVKESK. V lost 0 bases to trimming and J lost 6 bases, with 11 bases between them. The CDR3 sequence is 14 residues long. The CDR3 DNA sequence: TGTGCCAGCAGCCAAGAGGGGAGAGGGAATGGCTACACCTTC. It yields the protein CASSQEGRGNGYTF.

J is TRBJ2-2 and V is TRBV2; maybe TRBD2 (5 bases). V was clipped by 5 bases and J by 5 bases, with 15 bases between them. CDR3 length: 15 residues. Germline assignment: CDR1 SNHLY and CDR2 FYNNEI. The CDR3 protein is CASSPSAGGTGELFF. CDR3 nucleotides: TGTGCCAGCAGTCCGTCGGCAGGCGGGACCGGGGAGCTGTTTTTT.

The chain combines TRBV4-2 with TRBJ2-7, with D possibly being TRBD2 (5 bases). The V and J ends lost 4 bases and 1 base respectively, with 17 bases between them. The CDR3 is 16 residues long. Germline V CDR1 and CDR2: LGHNA, YNFKEQ. CDR3 DNA sequence: TGTGCCAGCAGCCCGCGCCGGTTATCGGGATCCTACGAGCAGTACTTC. This gives the protein CASSPRRLSGSYEQYF.

The chain joins TRBV5-1 to TRBJ1-1, with TRBD1 identical over 7 bases. J was trimmed by 0 bases and V by 4 bases; bases with no gene match: 6. Germline values: CDR1 SGHRS, CDR2 YFSETQ. This CDR3 spans 15 amino acids. The CDR3 region has the DNA TGCGCCAGCAGCGGGGGACAGAGAATGAACACTGAAGCTTTCTTT. Protein product: CASSGGQRMNTEAFF.

The chain has TRBV2 and TRBJ2-3, with 11 bases aligning to TRBD1. Germline CDR1 is SNHLY and CDR2 is FYNNEI. The CDR3 sequence is 17 residues long. V was clipped by 8 bases and J by 4 bases; unmatched bases: 14. The CDR3 sequence: CASESGRDRGNSDTQYF. The CDR3 nucleotides are TGTGCCAGCGAAAGTGGGAGGGACAGGGGGAATTCAGATACGCAGTATTTT.

DNA of the CDR3: TGTGCCACCAGCATCGGGACTAGCGGGAGGTCCGGGGGCACAGATACGCAGTATTTT. It is translated as CATSIGTSGRSGGTDTQYF. This sequence joins TRBV10-3 and TRBJ2-3; the match to TRBD2 covers 15 bases. Per germline, CDR1 ENHRY and CDR2 SYGVKD. The V segment lost 10 bases and the J segment 1 base; nucleotides outside the gene matches: 15. There are 19 residues in the CDR3.

J is TRBJ1-4 and V is TRBV7-2; 10 nucleotides match TRBD1. Germline CDR1 reads SGHTA; CDR2 reads FQGNSA. Trimming cost V 3 bases and J 7 bases; bases outside gene matches: 5. The CDR3 loop spans 15 amino acids. CDR3 coding DNA: TGTGCCAGCAGCTTTGGGACAGGGGTTGGTGAAAAACTGTTTTTT. Translating it yields CASSFGTGVGEKLFF.

The chain links TRBV13 to TRBJ2-7; TRBD1 aligns across 10 bases. The V segment lost 0 bases and the J segment 5 bases; nucleotides outside the gene matches: 1. Germline-derived CDR1 and CDR2 are PRHDT and FYEKMQ (reference sequence). The CDR3 loop spans 14 amino acids. The CDR3, as DNA: TGTGCCAGCAGCTTAGGGACAGGGGGCCACGAGCAGTACTTC. Translated: CASSLGTGGHEQYF.

The rearrangement uses TRBV27 and TRBJ2-1; D call uncertain. Germline V gives CDR1 MNHEY, CDR2 SMNVEV (reference sequence). The V and J ends lost 5 bases and 5 bases respectively, with 13 bases between them. This CDR3 has 14 residues. The CDR3 nucleotides are TGTGCCAGCAGTCTAAACTTGGTCCACAATGAGCAGTTCTTC. Amino acid sequence: CASSLNLVHNEQFF.

This rearrangement joins TRBV19 to TRBJ2-5; D gene uncertain. CDR3 length: 16 residues. CDR1 LNHDA and CDR2 SQIVND come from the germline V gene (reference sequence). V was clipped by 1 base and J by 1 base, with 13 bases between them. The CDR3 nucleotides read TGTGCCAGTAGTATAGTATCCAGACAAGGCCAAGAGACCCAGTACTTC. Translation: CASSIVSRQGQETQYF.

The chain employs TRBV11-3 and TRBJ2-2; no clear D gene. Looked up from germline, CDR1 is SGHNT and CDR2 is YENEEA. The length of the CDR3 is 13 residues. The V gene lost 5 bases and the J gene lost 6 bases, with 10 bases spanning the gap. The CDR3 protein is CASSGQVAGELFF. The CDR3 coding sequence is TGTGCCAGCAGCGGCCAAGTCGCCGGGGAGCTGTTTTTT.

This rearrangement joins TRBV11-2 to TRBJ2-1; TRBD2 matches at 8 bases. J gave up 5 bases and V 1 base, and 4 bases lay outside the gene matches. Per the germline V gene, CDR1 is SGHAT and CDR2 is FQNNGV. This CDR3 is 15 amino acids long. The CDR3 DNA reads as TGTGCCAGCAGCTTAGGACTAGCGTCAAACAATGAGCAGTTCTTC. Protein product: CASSLGLASNNEQFF. The complete variable domain, with remaining parts taken from reference TRBV11-2 and TRBJ2-1, reads EAGVAQSPRYKIIEKRQSVAFWCNPISGHATLYWYQQILGQGPKLLIQFQNNGVVDDSQLPKDRFSAERLKGVDSTLKIQPAKLEDSAVYLCASSLGLASNNEQFFGPGTRLTVL.

This sequence joins TRBV4-2 and TRBJ2-2; 9 nucleotides align to TRBD2. J gave up 0 bases and V 0 bases, and 5 bases lay outside the gene matches. The CDR3 loop spans 18 amino acids. Germline-derived CDR1 and CDR2 are LGHNA and YNFKEQ. This CDR3 reads CASSQDTPSGANTGELFF. The CDR3 DNA sequence: TGTGCCAGCAGCCAAGATACCCCTAGCGGGGCGAACACCGGGGAGCTGTTTTTT.